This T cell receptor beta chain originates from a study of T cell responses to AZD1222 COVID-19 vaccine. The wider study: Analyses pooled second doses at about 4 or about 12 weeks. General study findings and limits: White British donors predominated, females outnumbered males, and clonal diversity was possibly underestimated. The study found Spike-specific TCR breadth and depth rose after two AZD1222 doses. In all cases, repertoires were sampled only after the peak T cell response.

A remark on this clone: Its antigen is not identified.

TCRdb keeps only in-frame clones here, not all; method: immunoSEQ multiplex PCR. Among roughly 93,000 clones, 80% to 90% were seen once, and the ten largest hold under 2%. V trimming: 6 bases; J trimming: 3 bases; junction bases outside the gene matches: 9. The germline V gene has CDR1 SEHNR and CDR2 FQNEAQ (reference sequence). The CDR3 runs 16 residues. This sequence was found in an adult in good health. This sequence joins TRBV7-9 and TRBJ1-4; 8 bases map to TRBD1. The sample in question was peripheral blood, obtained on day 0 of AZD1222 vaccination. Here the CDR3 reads CASSYRQGAANEKLFF. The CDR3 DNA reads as TGTGCCAGCAGTTACCGTCAGGGGGCAGCTAATGAAAAACTGTTTTTT. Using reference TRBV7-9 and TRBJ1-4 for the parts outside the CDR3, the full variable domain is DTGVSQNPRHKITKRGQNVTFRCDPISEHNRLYWYRQTLGQGPEFLTYFQNEAQLEKSRLLSDRFSAERPKGSFSTLEIQRTEQGDSAMYLCASSYRQGAANEKLFFGSGTQLSVL.